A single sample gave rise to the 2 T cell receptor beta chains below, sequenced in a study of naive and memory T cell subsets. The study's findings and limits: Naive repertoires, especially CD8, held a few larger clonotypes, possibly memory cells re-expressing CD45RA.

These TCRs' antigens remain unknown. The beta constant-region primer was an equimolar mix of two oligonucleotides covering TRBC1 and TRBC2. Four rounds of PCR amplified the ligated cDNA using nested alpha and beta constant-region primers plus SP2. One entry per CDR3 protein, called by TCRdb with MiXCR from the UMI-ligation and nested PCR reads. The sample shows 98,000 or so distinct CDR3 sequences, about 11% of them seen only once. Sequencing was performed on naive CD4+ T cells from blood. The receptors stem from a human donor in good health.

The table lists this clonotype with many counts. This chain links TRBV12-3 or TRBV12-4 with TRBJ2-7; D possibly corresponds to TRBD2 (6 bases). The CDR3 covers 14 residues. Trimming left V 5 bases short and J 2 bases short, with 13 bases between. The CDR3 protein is CASSRRDGTYEQYF. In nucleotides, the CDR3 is TGTGCCAGCAGTCGGAGGGACGGGACCTACGAGCAGTACTTC.

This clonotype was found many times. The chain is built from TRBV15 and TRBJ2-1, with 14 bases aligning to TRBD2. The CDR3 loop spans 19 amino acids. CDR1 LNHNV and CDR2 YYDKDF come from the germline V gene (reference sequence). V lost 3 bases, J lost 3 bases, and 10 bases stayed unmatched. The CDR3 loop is CATSSRSTSGGAFYNEQFF. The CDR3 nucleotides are TGTGCCACCAGCAGCCGGTCGACTAGCGGGGGGGCGTTCTACAATGAGCAGTTCTTC.